Shown below are 30 T cell receptor beta chains from a single sample sequenced in a study of OX40 agonist ivuxolimab in advanced cancers. Here immunoSEQ multiplex PCR was the method, and the copy in TCRdb shows in-frame clones only, minus some. The data contain more than 55,000 clones, approximately 88% of them singletons. Sequences were derived from CD4+ or CD8+ T cells sorted from blood, sampled in a trial of the OX40 agonist ivuxolimab. Every receptor here comes from an adult with an advanced solid tumor such as melanoma, head and neck, liver or kidney cancer.

This chain links TRBV9 with TRBJ2-1, with TRBD1 matching over 12 bases. The CDR3 is 12 residues long. V shed 4 bases, J shed 16 bases, and the junction held 6 bases outside the gene matches. The V gene's germline CDR1 is SGDLS and CDR2 YYNGEE. The CDR3 loop is CASSPGTGGDFF. In nucleotides, the CDR3 is TGTGCCAGCAGCCCGGGGACAGGGGGCGATTTCTTC.

The rearrangement links TRBV11-2 to TRBJ2-5, with TRBD2 identical over 12 bases. The germline V gene has CDR1 SGHAT and CDR2 FQNNGV. With 2 bases clipped from V and 7 bases from J, the junction kept 11 bases outside the gene matches. The CDR3 has 17 residues. The CDR3 loop reads CASSLSRASGGAGTQYF. The CDR3 nucleotides are TGTGCCAGCAGCTTATCCAGGGCTAGCGGGGGGGCCGGGACCCAGTACTTC.

V usage is TRBV19 and J usage is TRBJ2-2; 9 bases match TRBD2. This CDR3 is built from 16 residues. Trimming at V came to 0 bases and at J to 4 bases, leaving 3 bases not matched to a gene. Germline V gives CDR1 LNHDA, CDR2 SQIVND (reference sequence). In DNA form, the CDR3 reads TGTGCCAGTAGTATAGATCGCGGGAGGGCCACCGGGGAGCTGTTTTTT. Protein sequence: CASSIDRGRATGELFF.

This chain joins TRBV27 and TRBJ1-2, with no clear D. The V gene's germline CDR1 is MNHEY and CDR2 SMNVEV (reference sequence). This CDR3 region has 13 residues. V lost 5 bases and J lost 8, with 15 bases in between. Here the CDR3 reads CASSPGRGFGYTF. The CDR3, as DNA: TGTGCCAGCAGTCCCGGGCGAGGGTTCGGCTACACCTTC.

A remark on this clone: This sample includes further DNA sequences coding for the same CDR3. The chain links TRBV7-8 to TRBJ2-1; D ambiguous. The germline V gene has CDR1 SGHVS and CDR2 FQNEAQ. With 1 base removed from V and 6 bases from J, the gap between germline ends came to 25 bases. The CDR3 contains 19 residues. The CDR3 loop reads CASSLGMARKTPIPNEQFF. The CDR3 region has the DNA TGTGCCAGCAGCTTAGGGATGGCTCGGAAGACCCCCATTCCCAATGAGCAGTTCTTC.

The rearrangement links TRBV28 to TRBJ2-7, with D perhaps matching TRBD2 (6 bases). The CDR3 has 14 residues. The germline gives CDR1 MDHEN, CDR2 SYDVKM. The V gene lost 10 bases and the J gene lost 11 bases, with 27 bases spanning the gap. The CDR3 loop is CAISTGTANRDEYF. Written as DNA, the CDR3 is TGTGCCATCTCAACCGGGACTGCTAATAGAGATGAGTACTTC.

Points on this clone: The junction departs from germline at one end; a sequencing error may be responsible. The chain carries TRBV27 and TRBJ2-7; the D gene is possibly TRBD1 (6 bases). The CDR3 has 14 residues. Per germline, CDR1 MNHEY and CDR2 SMNVEV (reference sequence). In DNA form, the CDR3 reads TGTGCCAGCAGTTTAGGAGGACAGTTATACGGGCAGTACTTC. This codes for CASSLGGQLYGQYF.

This clone was recorded a few times. The chain has TRBV7-8 and TRBJ1-2, with 11 bases that match TRBD1. This CDR3 has 13 residues. The V gene end was trimmed by 3 bases and the J gene end by 7 bases; junction bases not matched to a gene: 1. The V gene's germline CDR1 is SGHVS and CDR2 FQNEAQ. The CDR3: CASSLGQGGGYTF. DNA for the CDR3: TGTGCCAGCAGCTTGGGACAGGGGGGTGGCTACACCTTC.

The rearrangement uses TRBV19 and TRBJ1-3; tentatively, D is TRBD1 (5 bases). The V end was cut by 3 bases, the J end by 4 bases, with 13 bases between. Germline values: CDR1 LNHDA, CDR2 SQIVND (reference sequence). This CDR3 spans 15 amino acids. CDR3 in DNA: TGTGCCAGTAGTATCCAGGGCCGCTCCGGAAACACCATATATTTT. This translates into CASSIQGRSGNTIYF.

The chain employs TRBV19 and TRBJ1-3; D is possibly TRBD1 (5 bases). The germline V gene has CDR1 LNHDA and CDR2 SQIVND (reference sequence). There are 13 residues in the CDR3. V dropped 7 bases and J dropped 2 bases, with 9 bases sitting between them. CDR3 bases: TGTGCCAGTAAGAGGGGAGCTGGAAACACCATATATTTT. It encodes CASKRGAGNTIYF.

The gene calls are TRBV30 and TRBJ2-7; the D gene is possibly TRBD2 (6 bases). Trimming took 3 bases from V and 3 from J, leaving 6 bases between them. This CDR3 has 11 residues. Germline V gene lookup returns CDR1 GTSNPN and CDR2 SVGIG (reference sequence). CDR3 coding DNA: TGTGCCTGGAGCGGGAGCTACGAGCAGTACTTC. Translated, it gives CAWSGSYEQYF.

The V and J genes are TRBV5-1 and TRBJ2-7; D possibly uses TRBD1 or TRBD2 (5 bases each). V lost 4 bases and J lost 3, with 14 bases in between. Germline CDR1 is SGHRS and CDR2 is YFSETQ. The CDR3 spans 14 residues. Here the CDR3 reads CASSTGTTNYEQYF. DNA for the CDR3: TGCGCCAGCAGCACCGGGACGACCAACTACGAGCAGTACTTC.

The V and J genes are TRBV6-6 and TRBJ2-7, with D unclear. Trimming shortened V by 0 bases and J by 3 bases, and 9 bases separated the two germline ends. This CDR3 region has 14 residues. Germline values: CDR1 MNHNY, CDR2 SVGAGI (reference sequence). CDR3 region: CASSYSDGNYEQYF. CDR3 nucleotide sequence: TGTGCCAGCAGTTACTCGGACGGTAACTACGAGCAGTACTTC.

The chain links TRBV11-1 to TRBJ2-3; D ambiguous. The germline V gene encodes CDR1 SGHAT and CDR2 FQDESV (reference sequence). The CDR3 sequence is 19 residues long. Trimming pared 2 bases from V and 2 bases from J, leaving 23 bases between. The CDR3 nucleotides are TGTGCCAGCAGCTTACGGGCCGTCCGGGCCTCCCAAAACACAGATACGCAGTATTTT. It codes for CASSLRAVRASQNTDTQYF.

V gene TRBV25-1 combines with J gene TRBJ1-6; D remains unclear. Germline CDR1 and CDR2: MGHDK and SYGVNS. V was shortened by 5 bases and J by 8 bases, with 10 bases between the two germline ends. This CDR3 is built from 13 residues. CDR3 in DNA: TGTGCCAGCAGTAGCAGCTGGGATTCACCCCTCCACTTT. Translation: CASSSSWDSPLHF.

This rearrangement joins TRBV7-2 to TRBJ1-1; 7 bases align to TRBD1. The V gene end was trimmed by 4 bases and the J gene end by 0 bases; junction bases not matched to a gene: 2. The CDR3 runs 14 residues. Germline-derived CDR1 and CDR2 are SGHTA and FQGNSA. The CDR3 DNA follows: TGTGCCAGCAGCTCGGGACAGTTGAACACTGAAGCTTTCTTT. Protein sequence: CASSSGQLNTEAFF.

This clone was seen a few times. The chain has TRBV30 and TRBJ2-7; 15 bases are shared with TRBD2. With 2 bases clipped from V and 4 bases from J, the junction kept 9 bases outside the gene matches. The CDR3 sequence is 17 residues long. Germline V lookup: CDR1 GTSNPN, CDR2 SVGIG (reference sequence). The CDR3 DNA reads TGTGCCTGGAGTAAGAGGACTAGCGGGAGGGTTTTGTACGAGCAGTACTTC. Residues: CAWSKRTSGRVLYEQYF.

This rearrangement joins TRBV19 to TRBJ2-6; D gene unclear. Trimming took 2 bases from V and 0 from J, leaving 8 bases between them. The germline V gene encodes CDR1 LNHDA and CDR2 SQIVND (reference sequence). There are 16 residues in the CDR3. In DNA, the CDR3 is TGTGCCAGTAGTATAAGGGCTAGCTCTGGGGCCAACGTCCTGACTTTC. Its translation: CASSIRASSGANVLTF.

This clone showed up just once. The chain recombines TRBV28 with TRBJ1-2; D is perhaps TRBD1 (6 bases). Trimming shortened V by 11 bases and J by 1 base, and 20 bases separated the two germline ends. The CDR3 totals 15 residues. Germline lookup yields CDR1 MDHEN and CDR2 SYDVKM. CDR3 in amino acids: CACLSPRGYNYGYTF. CDR3 nucleotide sequence: TGTGCCTGCCTTTCCCCCAGGGGATATAACTATGGCTACACCTTC.

This chain joins TRBV6-6 and TRBJ1-3; 8 bases line up with TRBD1. J lost 9 bases, V lost 1 base, and 8 bases had no gene match. This CDR3 comprises 15 residues. The V gene's germline CDR1 is MNHNY and CDR2 SVGAGI (reference sequence). The CDR3 is CASSYLRTGLTTIYF. CDR3 bases: TGTGCCAGCAGTTACTTGCGGACAGGGTTAACCACCATATATTTT.

The rearrangement joins TRBV27 to TRBJ2-7; 7 bases match TRBD2. The length of the CDR3 is 15 residues. With 2 bases clipped from V and 1 base from J, the junction kept 5 bases outside the gene matches. Germline lookup yields CDR1 MNHEY and CDR2 SMNVEV (reference sequence). The CDR3: CASSLTGLVSYEQYF. DNA for the CDR3: TGTGCCAGCAGTTTAACCGGACTAGTTTCCTACGAGCAGTACTTC.

The chain links TRBV28 to TRBJ1-1; 7 bases align to TRBD1. With V trimmed by 6 bases and J by 5 bases, 12 bases remained unmatched. The CDR3 runs to 15 residues. Germline CDR1 reads MDHEN; CDR2 reads SYDVKM. CDR3 region: CASSQVRGQRTEAFF. CDR3 DNA: TGTGCCAGCAGCCAGGTGAGGGGGCAAAGAACTGAAGCTTTCTTT.

This CDR3 is CASSLFPGRVGDGYTF. Written as DNA, the CDR3 is TGTGCCAGCAGCTTATTTCCGGGGAGGGTAGGCGATGGCTACACCTTC. The V call is TRBV7-3, the J call TRBJ1-2; D gene unclear. This CDR3 region has 16 residues. The V gene lost 2 bases and the J gene lost 6 bases, with 19 bases spanning the gap. Germline-derived CDR1 and CDR2 are SGHTA and FQGTGA.

The chain employs TRBV23-1 and TRBJ2-7; TRBD2 is a possible D gene (6 bases). TRBV23-1 is filed as an ORF, its function uncertain. The CDR3 totals 16 residues. The V and J ends lost 0 bases and 2 bases respectively, with 14 bases between them. CDR3 sequence reads: CASSQSGGDFTYEQYF. The CDR3, as DNA: TGCGCCAGCAGTCAATCAGGAGGGGATTTTACCTACGAGCAGTACTTC.

This clone was observed a single time. The V gene is TRBV2, the J gene TRBJ1-2; possibly TRBD1 for D (5 bases). The CDR3 has 14 residues. In germline, CDR1 is SNHLY, CDR2 FYNNEI. Trimming pared 6 bases from V and 5 bases from J, leaving 16 bases between. CDR3 nucleotide sequence: TGTGCCAGCAGCCCCGGGACGGAAATTTATGGCTACACCTTC. Amino acids: CASSPGTEIYGYTF.

The chain carries TRBV4-1 and TRBJ1-2, with D tentatively TRBD1 (5 bases). The CDR3 runs 17 residues. Germline V gives CDR1 MGHRA, CDR2 YSYEKL. Trimming removed 0 bases from V and 0 bases from J, with 14 bases in between. CDR3 nucleotides: TGCGCCAGCAGCCAAGACAGGGCTAGGGATTCTAACTATGGCTACACCTTC. It translates to CASSQDRARDSNYGYTF.

V is TRBV5-1 and J is TRBJ1-4; possibly TRBD1 for D (6 bases). The CDR3 covers 16 residues. Trimming pared 3 bases from V and 4 bases from J, leaving 16 bases between. Germline V CDR1 and CDR2: SGHRS, YFSETQ. CDR3 loop: CASSSQGGSVNEKLFF. CDR3 DNA sequence: TGCGCCAGCAGCTCACAAGGGGGGAGTGTTAATGAAAAACTGTTTTTT.

The chain joins TRBV7-3 to TRBJ2-7; D unresolved. The germline CDR1 and CDR2 sequences are SGHTA and FQGTGA. This CDR3 has 15 amino acids. Trimming cost V 4 bases and J 7 bases, with 20 bases left between them. The CDR3 nucleotides read TGTGCCAGCAGCTCCCAAAGAACTGTCTACGTGGAGCAGTACTTC. Its translation is CASSSQRTVYVEQYF.

V is TRBV7-6 and J is TRBJ2-1; 7 nucleotides agree with TRBD2. The germline V gene encodes CDR1 SGHVS and CDR2 FNYEAQ. The CDR3 is made up of 16 amino acids. V was clipped by 1 base and J by 3 bases; unmatched bases: 6. In nucleotides, the CDR3 is TGTGCCAGCAGCTTAGGGGGGGGTCAGAACTACAATGAGCAGTTCTTC. It yields the protein CASSLGGGQNYNEQFF.

This clone has more than one count but fewer than ten. The chain is built from TRBV6-1 and TRBJ1-1, with D maybe TRBD1 (6 bases). V lost 5 bases, J lost 11 bases, and 15 bases lay in between. This CDR3 has 12 residues. From germline, CDR1 is MNHNS and CDR2 SASEGT. The CDR3 sequence is CASSTSTGWAFF. Here the CDR3 DNA reads TGTGCCAGCAGTACCTCGACAGGCTGGGCTTTCTTT.